This T cell receptor beta chain was captured by sequencing in a study of CD8 T cells in ankylosing spondylitis. Germline loops: CDR1 SGHRS, CDR2 YFSETQ. The CDR3 runs 12 residues. V was shortened by 4 bases and J by 5 bases, with 4 bases between the two germline ends. Library preparation for TCR beta used quantitative 5'-RACE with molecular barcodes. In TCRdb, the 5' RACE reads were re-called with MiXCR into one record per CDR3 protein. The sample contains hundreds of thousands of distinct CDR3 sequences, about 10% of which appear only once. The study's findings and limits: Within ankylosing spondylitis blood, a TCR beta motif made up of seven to nine highly homologous variants appeared to be characteristic. Reactive arthritis synovial fluid and blood were previously reported to contain some motif variants. A CD8+ phenotype characterized the disease-linked clones, which were relatively rare in peripheral blood.

This clonotype was seen more than once but under ten times. Its antigen is as yet unknown. The V call is TRBV5-1, the J call TRBJ2-6; D unresolved. This clonotype was obtained from a male donor with ankylosing spondylitis. Sequenced input: blood, either unsorted or a sorted T cell fraction (not recorded which). CDR3 amino acids: CASSPRANVLTF. CDR3 DNA sequence: TGCGCCAGCAGCCCCCGGGCCAACGTCCTGACTTTC.